Given below is one T cell receptor (beta chain) in context. The investigators sampled blood at baseline, at cycle 4 day 1, and at cycle 7 day 1. This sample was included in a study of OX40 agonist ivuxolimab in advanced cancers. V lost 1 base and J 0 bases, leaving 11 bases between the germline ends. The CDR3 is 15 amino acids. Per germline, CDR1 SGHTS and CDR2 YDEGEE. Libraries were prepared by immunoSEQ multiplex PCR; TCRdb keeps only in-frame clonotypes and omits some of them. The sample carries some 51,000 clones, roughly 86% recorded once. The chain is built from TRBV5-8 and TRBJ2-7; no clear D gene. The TCR was taken from an adult with an advanced solid tumor such as melanoma, head and neck, liver or kidney cancer. Specimen: CD4+ or CD8+ T cells sorted from blood, collected in a trial of the OX40 agonist ivuxolimab. The CDR3 DNA sequence: TGTGCCAGCAGCTTGATAACCGTCAGCTCCTACGAGCAGTACTTC. This sequence encodes CASSLITVSSYEQYF.